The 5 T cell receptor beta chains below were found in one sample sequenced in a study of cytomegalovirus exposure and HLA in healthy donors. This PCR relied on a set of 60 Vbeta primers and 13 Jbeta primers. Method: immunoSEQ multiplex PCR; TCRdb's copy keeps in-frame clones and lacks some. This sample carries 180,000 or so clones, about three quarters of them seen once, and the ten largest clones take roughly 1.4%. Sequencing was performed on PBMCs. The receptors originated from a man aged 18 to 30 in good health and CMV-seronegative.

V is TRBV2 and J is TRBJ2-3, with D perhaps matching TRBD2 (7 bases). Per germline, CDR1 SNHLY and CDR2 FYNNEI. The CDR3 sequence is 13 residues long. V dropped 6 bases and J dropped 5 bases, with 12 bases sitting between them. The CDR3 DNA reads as TGTGCCAGCAGCGGGGGGCCGATAGATACGCAGTATTTT. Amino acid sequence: CASSGGPIDTQYF.

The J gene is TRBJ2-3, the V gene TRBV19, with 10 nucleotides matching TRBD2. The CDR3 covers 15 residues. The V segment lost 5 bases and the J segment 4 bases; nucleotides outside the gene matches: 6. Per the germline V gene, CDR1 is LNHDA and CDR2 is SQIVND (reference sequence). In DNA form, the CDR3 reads TGTGCCAGTAGTTGGCCTAGCGGGAGCTCAGATACGCAGTATTTT. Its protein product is CASSWPSGSSDTQYF.

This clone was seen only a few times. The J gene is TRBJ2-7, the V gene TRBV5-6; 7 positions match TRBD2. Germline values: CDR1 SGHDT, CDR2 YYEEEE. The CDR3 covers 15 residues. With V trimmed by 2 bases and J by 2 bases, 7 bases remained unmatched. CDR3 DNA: TGTGCCAGCAGCTTAATAGTTGCGGGAGCCTACGAGCAGTACTTC. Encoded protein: CASSLIVAGAYEQYF.

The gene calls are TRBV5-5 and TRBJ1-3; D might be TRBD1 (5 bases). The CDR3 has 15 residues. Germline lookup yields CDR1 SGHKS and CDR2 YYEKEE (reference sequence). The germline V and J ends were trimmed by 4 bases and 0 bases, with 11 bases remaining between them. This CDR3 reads CASSAGRASGNTIYF. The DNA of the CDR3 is TGTGCCAGCAGCGCGGGACGTGCCTCTGGAAACACCATATATTTT.

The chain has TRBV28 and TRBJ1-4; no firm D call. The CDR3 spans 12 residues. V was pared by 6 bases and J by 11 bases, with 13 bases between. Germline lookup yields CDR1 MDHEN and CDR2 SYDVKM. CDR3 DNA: TGTGCCAGCAGAACAACTGTCGGGAAACTGTTTTTT. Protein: CASRTTVGKLFF. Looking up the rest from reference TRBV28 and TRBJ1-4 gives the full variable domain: DVKVTQSSRYLVKRTGEKVFLECVQDMDHENMFWYRQDPGLGLRLIYFSYDVKMKEKGDIPEGYSVSREKKERFSLILESASTNQTSMYLCASRTTVGKLFFGSGTQLSVL.